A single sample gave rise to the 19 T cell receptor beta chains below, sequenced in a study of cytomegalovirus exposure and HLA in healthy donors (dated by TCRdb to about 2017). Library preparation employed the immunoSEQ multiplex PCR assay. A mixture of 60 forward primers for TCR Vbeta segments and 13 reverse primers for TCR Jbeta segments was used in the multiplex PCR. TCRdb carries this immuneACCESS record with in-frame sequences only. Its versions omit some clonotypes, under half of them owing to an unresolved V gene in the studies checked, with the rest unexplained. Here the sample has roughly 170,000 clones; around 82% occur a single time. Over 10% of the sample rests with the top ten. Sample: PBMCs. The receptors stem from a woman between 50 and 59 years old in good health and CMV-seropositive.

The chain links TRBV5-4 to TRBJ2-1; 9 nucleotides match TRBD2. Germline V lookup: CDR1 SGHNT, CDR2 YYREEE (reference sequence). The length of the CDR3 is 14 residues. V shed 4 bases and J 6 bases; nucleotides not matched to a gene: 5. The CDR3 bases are TGTGCCAGCAGCCCGCGGCGGGGGGGCAATGAGCAGTTCTTC. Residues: CASSPRRGGNEQFF.

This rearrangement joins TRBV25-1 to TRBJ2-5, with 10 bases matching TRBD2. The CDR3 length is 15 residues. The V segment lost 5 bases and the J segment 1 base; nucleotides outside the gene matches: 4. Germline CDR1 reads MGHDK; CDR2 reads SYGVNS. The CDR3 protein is CASSLSGGPQETQYF. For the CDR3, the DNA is TGTGCCAGCAGTCTTAGCGGGGGGCCCCAAGAGACCCAGTACTTC.

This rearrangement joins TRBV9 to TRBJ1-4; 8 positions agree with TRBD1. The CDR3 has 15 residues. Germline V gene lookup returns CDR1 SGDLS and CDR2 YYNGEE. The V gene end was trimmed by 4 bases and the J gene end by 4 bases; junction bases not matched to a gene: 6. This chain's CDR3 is CASSRRDRFNEKLFF. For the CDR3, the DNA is TGTGCCAGCAGCAGACGGGACAGGTTTAATGAAAAACTGTTTTTT.

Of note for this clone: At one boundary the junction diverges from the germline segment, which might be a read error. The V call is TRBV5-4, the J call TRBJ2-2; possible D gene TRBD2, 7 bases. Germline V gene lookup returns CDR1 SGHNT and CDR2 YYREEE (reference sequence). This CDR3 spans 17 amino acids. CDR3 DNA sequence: TGTGCCGGCAGCACTTTTAGGGGGGGAGCGAACACCGGGGAGCTGTTTTTT. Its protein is CAGSTFRGGANTGELFF.

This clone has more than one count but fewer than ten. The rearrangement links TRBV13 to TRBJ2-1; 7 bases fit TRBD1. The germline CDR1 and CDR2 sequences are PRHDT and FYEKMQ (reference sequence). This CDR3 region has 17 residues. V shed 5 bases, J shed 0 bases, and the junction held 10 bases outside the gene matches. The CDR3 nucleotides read TGTGCCAGCAGCCATTCGGGACAGTTGAGCTCCTACAATGAGCAGTTCTTC. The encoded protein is CASSHSGQLSSYNEQFF. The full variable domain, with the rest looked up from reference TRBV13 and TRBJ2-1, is AAGVIQSPRHLIKEKRETATLKCYPIPRHDTVYWYQQGPGQDPQFLISFYEKMQSDKGSIPDRFSAQQFSDYHSELNMSSLELGDSALYFCASSHSGQLSSYNEQFFGPGTRLTVL.

The CDR3 DNA reads as TGTGCCAGCAGACTTTATAAAGGGACAGGGACCTACGAGCAGTACTTC. Protein product: CASRLYKGTGTYEQYF. The chain joins TRBV27 to TRBJ2-7; 9 bases map to TRBD1. V shed 6 bases and J 2 bases; nucleotides not matched to a gene: 11. Germline V CDR1 and CDR2: MNHEY, SMNVEV (reference sequence). The CDR3 consists of 16 residues.

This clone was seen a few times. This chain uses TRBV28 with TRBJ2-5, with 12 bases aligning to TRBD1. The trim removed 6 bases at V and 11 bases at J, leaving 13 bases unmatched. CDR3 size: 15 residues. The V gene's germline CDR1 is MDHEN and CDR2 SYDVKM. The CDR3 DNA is TGTGCCAGCAGCCCCGCGGGACAGGGGGCTTATGAGCAGTACTTC. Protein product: CASSPAGQGAYEQYF. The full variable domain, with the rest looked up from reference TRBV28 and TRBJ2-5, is DVKVTQSSRYLVKRTGEKVFLECVQDMDHENMFWYRQDPGLGLRLIYFSYDVKMKEKGDIPEGYSVSREKKERFSLILESASTNQTSMYLCASSPAGQGAYEQYFGPGTRLLVL.

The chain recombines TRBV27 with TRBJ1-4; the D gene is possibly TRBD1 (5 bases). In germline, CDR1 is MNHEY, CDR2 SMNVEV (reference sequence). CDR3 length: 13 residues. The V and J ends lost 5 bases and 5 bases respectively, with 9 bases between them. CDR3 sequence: CASSQTVNEKLFF. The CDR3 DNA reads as TGTGCCAGCAGTCAGACAGTAAATGAAAAACTGTTTTTT.

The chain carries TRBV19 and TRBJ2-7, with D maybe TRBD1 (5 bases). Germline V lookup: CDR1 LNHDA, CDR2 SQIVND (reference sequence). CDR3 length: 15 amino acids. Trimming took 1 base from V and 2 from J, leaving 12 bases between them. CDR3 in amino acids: CASSIGGLGPYEQYF. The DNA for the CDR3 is TGTGCCAGTAGTATAGGGGGCTTGGGGCCCTACGAGCAGTACTTC.

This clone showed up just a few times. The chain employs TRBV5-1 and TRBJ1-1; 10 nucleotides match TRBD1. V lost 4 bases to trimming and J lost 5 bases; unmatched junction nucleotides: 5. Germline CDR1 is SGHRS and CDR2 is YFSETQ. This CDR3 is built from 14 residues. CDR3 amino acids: CASSADRGQTEAFF. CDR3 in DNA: TGCGCCAGCAGCGCAGACAGGGGGCAAACTGAAGCTTTCTTT.

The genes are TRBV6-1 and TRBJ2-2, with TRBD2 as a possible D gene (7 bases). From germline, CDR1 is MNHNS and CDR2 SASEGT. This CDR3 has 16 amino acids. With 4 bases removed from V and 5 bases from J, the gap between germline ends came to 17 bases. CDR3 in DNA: TGTGCCAGCAGTGGAAGAGGGGGGGGCCGGACCGGGGAGCTGTTTTTT. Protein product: CASSGRGGGRTGELFF.

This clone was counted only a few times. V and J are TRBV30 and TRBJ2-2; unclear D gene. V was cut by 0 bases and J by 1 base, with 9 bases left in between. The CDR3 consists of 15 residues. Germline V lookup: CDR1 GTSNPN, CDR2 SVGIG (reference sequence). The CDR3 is CAWSVHIVNTGELFF. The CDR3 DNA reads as TGTGCCTGGAGTGTACATATTGTGAACACCGGGGAGCTGTTTTTT.

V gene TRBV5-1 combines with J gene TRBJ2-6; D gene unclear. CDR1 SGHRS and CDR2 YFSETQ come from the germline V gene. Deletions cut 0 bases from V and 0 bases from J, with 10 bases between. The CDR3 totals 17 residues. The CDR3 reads CASSLVVSHSGANVLTF. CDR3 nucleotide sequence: TGCGCCAGCAGCTTGGTTGTCAGTCACTCTGGGGCCAACGTCCTGACTTTC.

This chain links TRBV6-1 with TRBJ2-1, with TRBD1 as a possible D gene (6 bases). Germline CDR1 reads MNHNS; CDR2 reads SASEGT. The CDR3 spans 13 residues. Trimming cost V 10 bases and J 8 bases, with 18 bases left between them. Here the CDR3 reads CATQGRVSDEQFF. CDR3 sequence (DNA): TGTGCCACTCAGGGGAGAGTAAGCGATGAGCAGTTCTTC.

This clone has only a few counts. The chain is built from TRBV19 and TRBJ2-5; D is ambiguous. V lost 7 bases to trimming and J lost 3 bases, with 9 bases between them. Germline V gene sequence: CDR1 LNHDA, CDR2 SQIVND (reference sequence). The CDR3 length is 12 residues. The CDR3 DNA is TGTGCCAGTAAGAACCGGGAAGAGACCCAGTACTTC. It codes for CASKNREETQYF. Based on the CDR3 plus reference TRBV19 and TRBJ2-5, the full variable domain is DGGITQSPKYLFRKEGQNVTLSCEQNLNHDAMYWYRQDPGQGLRLIYYSQIVNDFQKGDIAEGYSVSREKKESFPLTVTSAQKNPTAFYLCASKNREETQYFGPGTRLLVL.

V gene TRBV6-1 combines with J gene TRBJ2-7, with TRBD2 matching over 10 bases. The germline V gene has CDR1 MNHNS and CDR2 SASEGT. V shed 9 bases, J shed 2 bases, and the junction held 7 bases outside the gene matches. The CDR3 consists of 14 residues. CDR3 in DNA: TGTGCCAGTTTAGCGGGGGGCGGCACCTACGAGCAGTACTTC. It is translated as CASLAGGGTYEQYF.

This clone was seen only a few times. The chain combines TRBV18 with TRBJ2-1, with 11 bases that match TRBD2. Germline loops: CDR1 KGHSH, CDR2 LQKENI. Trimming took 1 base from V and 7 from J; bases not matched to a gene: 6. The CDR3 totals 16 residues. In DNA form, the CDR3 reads TGTGCCAGCTCACCACTAGCGGGGGGGCCTCTGAATGAGCAGTTCTTC. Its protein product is CASSPLAGGPLNEQFF.

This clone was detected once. This chain's CDR3 is CASNRQGLSEQYF. In DNA form, the CDR3 reads TGTGCCAGCAATAGACAGGGGCTGAGTGAGCAGTACTTC. This chain joins TRBV6-5 and TRBJ2-7, with 8 positions matching TRBD1. V lost 7 bases and J lost 7; bases outside the gene matches: 9. The CDR3 is 13 amino acids. Germline V lookup: CDR1 MNHEY, CDR2 SVGAGI.

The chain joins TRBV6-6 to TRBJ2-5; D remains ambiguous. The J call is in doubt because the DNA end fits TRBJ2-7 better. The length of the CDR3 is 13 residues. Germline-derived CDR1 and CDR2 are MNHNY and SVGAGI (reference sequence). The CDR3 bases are TGTGCCAGCAGTTTTGGGCTCGGATACGAGCAGTACTTC. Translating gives CASSFGLGYEQYF.